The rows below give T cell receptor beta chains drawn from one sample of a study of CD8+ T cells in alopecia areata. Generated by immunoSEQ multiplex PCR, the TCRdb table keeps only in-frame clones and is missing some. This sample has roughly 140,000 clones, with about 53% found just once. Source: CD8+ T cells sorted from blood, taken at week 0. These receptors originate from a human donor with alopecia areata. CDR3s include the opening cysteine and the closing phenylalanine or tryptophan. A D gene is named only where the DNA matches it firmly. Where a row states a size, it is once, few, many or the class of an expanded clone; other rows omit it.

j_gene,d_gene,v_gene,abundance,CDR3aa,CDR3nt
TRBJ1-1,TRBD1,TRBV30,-,CAWTRGGFSEAFF,TGTGCCTGGACCAGGGGGGGTTTCTCTGAAGCTTTCTTT
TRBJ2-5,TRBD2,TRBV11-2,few,CASSRTSGDQETQYF,TGTGCCAGCAGCCGGACTAGCGGGGATCAAGAGACCCAGTACTTC
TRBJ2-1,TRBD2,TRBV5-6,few,CASSSSGGAVYNEQFF,TGTGCCAGCAGCTCCAGCGGGGGGGCCGTATACAATGAGCAGTTCTTC
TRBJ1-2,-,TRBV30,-,CAWRAPEGSNYGYTF,TGTGCCTGGAGGGCTCCAGAAGGTTCTAACTATGGCTACACCTTC
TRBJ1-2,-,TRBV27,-,CASSLGRNYGYTF,TGTGCCAGCAGTTTGGGGCGTAACTATGGCTACACCTTC
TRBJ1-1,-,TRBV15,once,CATSRVAGSYTEAFF,TGTGCCACCAGCAGAGTGGCAGGATCGTACACTGAAGCTTTCTTT
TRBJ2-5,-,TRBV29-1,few,CSVSRQPQETQYF,TGCAGCGTTTCCCGACAGCCCCAAGAGACCCAGTACTTC
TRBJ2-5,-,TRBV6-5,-,CASSYGIQETQYF,TGTGCCAGCAGTTATGGCATCCAAGAGACCCAGTACTTC
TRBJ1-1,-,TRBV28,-,CASSPNRNTEAFF,TGTGCCAGCAGCCCTAATAGGAACACTGAAGCTTTCTTT
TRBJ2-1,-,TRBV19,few,CASSMVTYNEQFF,TGTGCCAGTAGTATGGTCACCTACAATGAGCAGTTCTTC
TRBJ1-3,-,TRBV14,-,CASSVNSGNTIYF,TGTGCCAGCAGCGTGAACTCTGGAAACACCATATATTTT
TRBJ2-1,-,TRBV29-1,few,CSVSNGASPYNEQFF,TGCAGCGTCTCAAATGGGGCTAGCCCCTACAATGAGCAGTTCTTC
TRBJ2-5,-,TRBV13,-,CASSLVAGETQYF,TGTGCCAGCAGCTTAGTGGCCGGGGAGACCCAGTACTTC
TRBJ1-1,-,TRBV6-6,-,CASSGTEAFF,TGTGCCAGCAGCGGCACTGAAGCTTTCTTT
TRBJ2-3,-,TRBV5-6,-,CASSMTASTDTQYF,TGTGCCAGCAGCATGACGGCTAGCACAGATACGCAGTATTTT
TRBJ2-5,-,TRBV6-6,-,CASSPTGSGTQYF,TGTGCCAGCAGCCCAACTGGATCGGGGACCCAGTACTTC
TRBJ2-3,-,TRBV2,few,CASRREVSTDTQYF,TGTGCCAGCAGGAGGGAGGTTAGCACAGATACGCAGTATTTT
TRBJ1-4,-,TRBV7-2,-,CASSWGEKLFF,TGTGCCAGCAGCTGGGGTGAAAAACTGTTTTTT
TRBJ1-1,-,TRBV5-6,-,CASSLAADRGSTEAFF,TGTGCCAGCAGCTTGGCGGCGGACCGTGGGAGCACTGAAGCTTTCTTT
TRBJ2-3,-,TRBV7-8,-,CASSPRTADTQYF,TGTGCCAGCAGTCCTAGGACTGCAGATACGCAGTATTTT
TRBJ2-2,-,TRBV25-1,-,CASSEYRVTGELFF,TGTGCCAGCAGTGAATACAGGGTCACCGGGGAGCTGTTTTTT
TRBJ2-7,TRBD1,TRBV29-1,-,CSVEVALGQEYEQYF,TGCAGCGTTGAAGTCGCACTGGGACAGGAGTACGAGCAGTACTTC
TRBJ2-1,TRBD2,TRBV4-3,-,CASSQDAPAGASEVFF,TGCGCCAGCAGCCAAGATGCGCCAGCGGGGGCCTCAGAGGTATTCTTC
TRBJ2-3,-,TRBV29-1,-,CSVGGTDTQYF,TGCAGCGTAGGGGGCACAGATACGCAGTATTTT
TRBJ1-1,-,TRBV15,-,CATSREGNTEAFF,TGTGCCACCAGCAGAGAGGGAAACACTGAAGCTTTCTTT
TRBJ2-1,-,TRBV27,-,CASSLSWGPMNEQFF,TGTGCCAGCAGTTTATCGTGGGGACCAATGAATGAGCAGTTCTTC
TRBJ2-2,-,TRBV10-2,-,CASSVAGELFF,TGCGCCAGCAGTGTGGCCGGGGAGCTGTTTTTT
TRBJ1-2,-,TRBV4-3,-,CASSPLPGSYGYTF,TGCGCCAGCAGCCCCCTTCCAGGGTCCTATGGCTACACCTTC
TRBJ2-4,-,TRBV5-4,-,CASSFKREAKNIQYF,TGTGCCAGCAGTTTCAAGAGGGAAGCCAAAAACATTCAGTACTTC
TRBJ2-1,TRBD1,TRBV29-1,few,CSVPKGAKVDEQFF,TGCAGCGTTCCGAAGGGGGCAAAAGTCGATGAGCAGTTCTTC
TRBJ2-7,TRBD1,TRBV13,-,CASSFLTGGTGEQYF,TGTGCCAGCAGCTTCCTGACAGGGGGGACGGGCGAGCAGTACTTC
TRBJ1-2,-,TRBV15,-,CATSRDAQGAYGYTF,TGTGCCACCAGCAGAGATGCGCAGGGAGCCTATGGCTACACCTTC
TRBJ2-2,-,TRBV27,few,CASSFPTNQPGELFF,TGTGCCAGCAGTTTCCCCACGAATCAGCCCGGGGAGCTGTTTTTT
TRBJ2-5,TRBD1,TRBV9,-,CASSVDQGAKTQYF,TGTGCCAGCAGCGTAGACCAGGGGGCAAAGACCCAGTACTTC
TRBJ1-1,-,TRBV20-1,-,CSTGGTEAFF,TGCAGTACAGGAGGGACTGAAGCTTTCTTT
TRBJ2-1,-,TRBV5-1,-,CASSTTGKSNEQFF,TGCGCCAGCAGCACCACAGGGAAGTCGAATGAGCAGTTCTTC
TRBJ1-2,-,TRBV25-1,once,CASSGFYGYTF,TGTGCCAGCAGTGGCTTCTATGGCTACACCTTC
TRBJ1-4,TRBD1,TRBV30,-,CAWSWEEDREEKLFF,TGTGCCTGGAGTTGGGAGGAGGACAGGGAAGAAAAACTGTTTTTT
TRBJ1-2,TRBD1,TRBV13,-,CASSSYIPHSGTGDSGGYTF,TGTGCCAGCAGCTCATATATCCCCCACTCCGGGACAGGAGATTCGGGAGGCTACACCTTC
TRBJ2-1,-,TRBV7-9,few,CASSLVTGYNEQFF,TGTGCCAGCAGCTTAGTTACCGGTTACAATGAGCAGTTCTTC
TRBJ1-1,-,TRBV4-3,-,CASSQDYIQDEAFF,TGCGCCAGCAGCCAAGATTATATACAGGACGAAGCTTTCTTT
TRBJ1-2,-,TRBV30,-,CAWTDNYGYTF,TGTGCCTGGACCGATAACTATGGCTACACCTTC
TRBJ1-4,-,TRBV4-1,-,CASSPKELGEKLFF,TGCGCCAGCAGCCCAAAAGAGCTTGGGGAAAAACTGTTTTTT
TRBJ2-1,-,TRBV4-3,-,CASSPTGAGYNEQFF,TGCGCCAGCAGCCCAACAGGGGCGGGGTACAATGAGCAGTTCTTC
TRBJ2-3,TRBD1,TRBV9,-,CASSLIGTETDTQYF,TGTGCCAGCAGCCTCATCGGGACAGAGACAGATACGCAGTATTTT
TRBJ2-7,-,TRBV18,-,CASSPVSSYEQYF,TGTGCCAGCTCACCCGTGAGCTCCTACGAGCAGTACTTC
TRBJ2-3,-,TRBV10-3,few,CAISDQGSSDTQYF,TGTGCCATCAGTGACCAGGGCAGCTCAGATACGCAGTATTTT
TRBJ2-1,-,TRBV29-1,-,CSVAQHYEQFF,TGCAGCGTTGCACAACACTATGAGCAGTTCTTC
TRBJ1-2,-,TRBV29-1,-,CSVLDSFANYGYTF,TGCAGCGTACTGGACAGTTTCGCAAACTATGGCTACACCTTC
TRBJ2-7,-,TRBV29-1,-,CSVHDSYEQYF,TGCAGCGTCCATGACTCCTACGAGCAGTACTTC